Given below is one TCR beta chain in context. Its antigen is undetermined. Described treatment: roughly 11-day PBMC culture with coronavirus spike peptide pools or control peptides (ViraFEST assay). Cultures of PBMCs, two million per well, were set up with about 10 IU/ml IL-2 and roughly 10 ug/ml peptide pools. The CDR3 covers 15 residues. Trimming took off 2 bases at V and 2 bases at J, with 10 bases between the two ends. Researchers used the Oncomine TCR Beta short-read assay to sequence DNA from cultured CD4+ T cells. TCRdb re-derived calls from the PCR reads in MiXCR, one entry per CDR3 protein. The sample includes under 20,000 distinct CDR3 sequences, about 73% of them seen just once. This entry is derived from a study of vaccination and CD4 T cells after COVID-19. Study-wide context: Convalescent donors were composed of six males and four females, of whom two were Hispanic.

This clonotype originated in a human donor who had recovered from COVID-19. The material sequenced was CD4+ T cells from blood, cultured in vitro. The rearrangement links TRBV12-3 or TRBV12-4 to TRBJ1-5; maybe TRBD1 (6 bases). CDR3 coding DNA: TGTGCCAGCAGTTTAAGACAGGATGGCAATCAGCCCCAGCATTTT. It yields the protein CASSLRQDGNQPQHF.